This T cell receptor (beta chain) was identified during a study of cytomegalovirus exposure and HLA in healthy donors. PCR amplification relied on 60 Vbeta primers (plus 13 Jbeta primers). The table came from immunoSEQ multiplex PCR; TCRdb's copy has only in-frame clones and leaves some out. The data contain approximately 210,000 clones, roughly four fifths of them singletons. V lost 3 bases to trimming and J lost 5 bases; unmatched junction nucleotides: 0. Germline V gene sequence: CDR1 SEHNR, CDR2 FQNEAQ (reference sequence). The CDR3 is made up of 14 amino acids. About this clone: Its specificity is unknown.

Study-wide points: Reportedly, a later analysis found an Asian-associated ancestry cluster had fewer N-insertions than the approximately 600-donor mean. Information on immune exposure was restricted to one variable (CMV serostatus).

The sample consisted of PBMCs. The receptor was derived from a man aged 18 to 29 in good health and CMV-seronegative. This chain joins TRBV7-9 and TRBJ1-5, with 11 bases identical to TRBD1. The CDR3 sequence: CASSLGQGDQPQHF. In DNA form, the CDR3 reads TGTGCCAGCAGCTTGGGACAGGGGGATCAGCCCCAGCATTTT.